The table lists the clone carrying this T cell receptor beta chain with a count of one. Its specificity is not known. All of the sorted populations showed purity greater than 95%. cDNA synthesis used the whole RNA isolate, giving expressed TCRB sequences. The data were produced by immunoSEQ multiplex PCR, yet TCRdb's version contains in-frame clones alone and is incomplete. In the table there are roughly 260,000 clones, roughly a tenth of which are singletons. The sample belongs to a study of beta chain features in type 1 diabetes. The study's findings and limits: Patients' naive, central memory and regulatory TCRB repertoires appeared more alike than those of healthy donors. There were fewer insertions and more deletions at the VDJ junctions of type 1 diabetes patients. There was a moderate but significant shortening of TCRB CDR3s in all four CD4+ subsets of Type 1 diabetes patients.

After removal of 7 bases from V and 2 bases from J, the junction contained 3 bases not matched to a gene. Germline values: CDR1 MNHNY, CDR2 SVGAGI (reference sequence). The CDR3 contains 14 residues. This sequence was found in a man younger than 45 with type 1 diabetes. The V gene is TRBV6-6, the J gene TRBJ2-7; 12 nucleotides line up with TRBD2. Sequencing input: naive CD4+ T cells from blood. The DNA for the CDR3 is TGTGCCAGCACTCCTAGCGGGGGGGCCTACGAGCAGTACTTC. Protein: CASTPSGGAYEQYF.